This T cell receptor (beta chain) was identified during a study of molecular identifiers for immune sequencing clone quantification. Bulk TCR library preparation followed previously described methods with listed TCR primers. TCRdb itself ran the PCR reads through MiXCR, one entry per CDR3 protein. This repertoire shows approximately 680,000 distinct CDR3 sequences, roughly 27% found once; its top ten account for about 0.73%. Trimming shortened V by 1 base and J by 3 bases, and 12 bases separated the two germline ends. From germline, CDR1 is SGHVS and CDR2 FQNEAQ. The CDR3 is 15 residues long. Study-level results: Effector cells had over 98% of their molecules in clones above 20 RNA copies, while naive cells had under 1%.

This clonotype was picked up many times. Its antigen is currently unknown. Preparation of naive CD8 libraries involved roughly 19,000 to 1,000,000 sorted cells and 10%, 30% or 50% RNA. Material: naive CD8+ T cells from blood, with Jurkat cell RNA spiked in. As to subset: FACS-sorted CD8+CD4-CCR7+CD45RA+ naive T cells. This chain connects TRBV7-8 to TRBJ1-1; D is possibly TRBD1 (5 bases). The clonotype originates from a human donor in good health. Some libraries in this study had Jurkat cell RNA spiked in. The CDR3 sequence is CASSLGGFRDTEAFF. In DNA form, the CDR3 reads TGTGCCAGCAGCTTAGGGGGGTTCCGGGACACTGAAGCTTTCTTT.